This T cell receptor (beta chain) was obtained from a study of OX40 agonist ivuxolimab in advanced cancers. A note on the overall study: The costimulatory receptor OX40 (CD134) was targeted by ivuxolimab, a fully human IgG2 agonistic monoclonal antibody. Peripheral TCRbeta sequencing aimed to test whether ivuxolimab altered TCR sequence diversity and caused clonal T-cell expansion. Partial responses were achieved by three dose-escalation patients, of whom one had hepatocellular carcinoma and two had cutaneous melanoma. In the dose-escalation cohort, roughly 80% of patients were male, and the mean age was approximately 60 years, with a range of about 23 to 80. Patients were allowed to have had prior anti-PD-1, anti-PD-L1 or anti-CTLA-4 therapy, and 40% of the dose-escalation patients had previously received checkpoint inhibitors. Intravenous ivuxolimab was administered to patients every 2 weeks at six dose levels: 0.01, 0.1, 0.3, 1.5, 3 and 10 mg/kg. Of the 50 to 55 dose-escalation patients, hepatocellular carcinoma was present in about 20, melanoma in roughly 15, renal cell carcinoma in 9 and head and neck cancer in 9. The paper reports the monotherapy dose-escalation portion (N ≈ 52 patients) of the phase I ivuxolimab trial. The investigation overall reported the following: In partial responders in the 0.1-3.0 mg/kg groups, normalized peripheral clonal expansion was found to be among the lowest, especially among CD8+ T cells. After ivuxolimab, expanded clones were on average more numerous among CD8+ T cells than among CD4+ T cells. The antigen specificity of the clonally expanded peripheral T cells was not determined. At doses from 0.1 to 3.0 mg/kg, clonal expansion was seen in both CD4+ and CD8+ blood T cells between baseline and week 6. Low levels of normalized T-cell clonal expansion were also seen in some patients who did not respond.

Points on this clone: Its antigen remains undetermined. Per-base qualities were not stored, and no clone one base away is much larger.

At the junction V is shortened by 8 bases and J by 7 bases, with 11 bases in between. CDR1 and CDR2 (LNHDA, SQIVND) derive from the germline V gene (reference sequence). Taken from cysteine to phenylalanine, the CDR3 has 11 residues. Only the CDR3 part of the read is kept: 33 bases, read in frame from the first base. Genomic DNA was isolated from the sorted cells so that the TCRbeta CDR3 region could be sequenced. TCRbeta CDR3 regions were sequenced using the immunoSEQ Assay. The clones in this table, taken by TCRdb from immuneACCESS, are in-frame only. Not every clone is retained; where verified, under half of the shortfall comes from an unresolved V gene, and the cause of the rest is unknown. Here the sample has tens of thousands of clones; over 80% occur a single time. Roughly 1.9% of the sample belongs to the ten largest clones. Patients with autoimmune disease history or receiving systemic immunosuppression were excluded from the trial. Peripheral blood for TCR sequencing was collected from all dose cohorts at baseline, on cycle 4 day 1, and on cycle 7 day 1. Samples were obtained from an open-label, multicenter, first-in-human phase I dose-escalation trial of ivuxolimab. The trial enrolled adults with locally advanced or metastatic head and neck squamous cell, hepatocellular, melanoma or renal cell carcinoma. CD4+ and CD8+ T cells were sorted separately from peripheral blood before TCR sequencing.

This TCR was recovered from an adult with an advanced solid tumor such as melanoma, head and neck, liver or kidney cancer. The specimen was CD4+ or CD8+ T cells sorted from blood, collected in a trial of the OX40 agonist ivuxolimab. The V gene is TRBV19 and the J gene is TRBJ1-2; no D gene can be assigned with confidence. The sequenced DNA is TGTGCCAGTTCTGTAGGTCGTGGCTACACCTTC. It is translated as CASSVGRGYTF.